Listed here is a single TCR beta chain. From blood, about 250-550 ng of genomic DNA served as TRB template. There are 15 residues in the CDR3. Germline V gene data show CDR1 as SGHVS and CDR2 as FNYEAQ. V shed 7 bases and J 4 bases; nucleotides not matched to a gene: 4. The sample is drawn from a study of T and B cells in COVID-19 patients. Multiplex PCR with BIOMED2 TRB-A/B primer pools amplified TRB rearrangements. Using its own MiXCR run on the multiplex PCR reads, TCRdb lists one record per CDR3 protein. Seen here are 20,000 or so distinct CDR3 sequences, roughly 27% observed once, and the top ten hold 2.8%.

The material sequenced was blood. This receptor was obtained from a human donor who had recovered from COVID-19. V gene TRBV7-6 combines with J gene TRBJ2-2; 12 bases line up with TRBD1. The CDR3 sequence is CASTGTGGITGELFF. The CDR3 DNA follows: TGTGCCAGCACGGGGACAGGGGGCATCACCGGGGAGCTGTTTTTT.